The sample holds a few counts of the clone carrying this T cell receptor (beta chain). The germline gives CDR1 SQVTM, CDR2 ANQGSEA. The CDR3 is 15 residues long. Trimming took 5 bases from V and 0 from J; bases not matched to a gene: 4. This sample is part of a study of identical twins. TCRdb independently ran MiXCR on the 5' RACE reads; one entry per CDR3 protein. Of about 570,000 distinct CDR3 sequences in the sample, approximately 10% are singletons; the top ten hold under 3.5%. This sample was also put to use in a study of yellow fever vaccine responses in identical twins.

The receptor comes from a woman younger than 30 in good health. The specimen sequenced was PBMCs. The chain employs TRBV29-1 and TRBJ1-6, with 7 positions matching TRBD1. The CDR3 bases are TGCAGCGTTCGGGACAGCATCTCCTATAATTCACCCCTCCACTTT. The encoded protein is CSVRDSISYNSPLHF.